This T cell receptor (beta chain) appears in the sequencing data of a study of CD8 T cells in cerebrospinal fluid in Alzheimer's disease. From the 10x single-cell sequencing reads, TCRdb lists one entry per CDR3 protein and no DNA. This sample's table has hundreds of distinct CDR3 sequences. This clonotype is classed as medium-sized by frequency. Germline V gives CDR1 SEHNR, CDR2 FQNEAQ (reference sequence). The CDR3 totals 13 residues. This receptor was taken from a human donor with Alzheimer's disease. Sequencing was carried out using cerebrospinal fluid. V is TRBV7-9 and J is TRBJ2-1. This chain's CDR3 is CASSLGAINEQFF. Full variable domain (remainder filled in from reference TRBV7-9 and TRBJ2-1): DTGVSQNPRHKITKRGQNVTFRCDPISEHNRLYWYRQTLGQGPEFLTYFQNEAQLEKSRLLSDRFSAERPKGSFSTLEIQRTEQGDSAMYLCASSLGAINEQFFGPGTRLTVL.